This T cell receptor beta chain derives from a study of shared clonotypes between healthy human individuals. Study-wide background: Each donor had three CD4 naive, three CD4 memory, two CD8 naive and one CD8 memory plate.

The assay was immunoSEQ multiplex PCR, and TCRdb's table has in-frame clones only and misses some. Of roughly 1.4 million clones in the sample, approximately 98.5% are singletons; the top ten hold approximately 0.38%. Trimming stripped 5 bases from V and 2 bases from J, with 19 bases between. CDR1 is GTSNPN and CDR2 is SVGIG in the germline V gene (reference sequence). This CDR3 has 16 amino acids. Healthy adults negative for HIV, lacking recent acute infections or vaccinations, served as donors. This sequence originates from a man aged 25-40 years in good health. The gene calls are TRBV30 and TRBJ2-1; possibly TRBD1 for D (6 bases). What was sequenced was naive CD4+ T cells sorted from blood. Sample subset: CD45RA+ positively selected. The CDR3 nucleotides read TGTGCCTGGGGAACCGGGACACAAGTAACCTACAATGAGCAGTTCTTC. Translated: CAWGTGTQVTYNEQFF.